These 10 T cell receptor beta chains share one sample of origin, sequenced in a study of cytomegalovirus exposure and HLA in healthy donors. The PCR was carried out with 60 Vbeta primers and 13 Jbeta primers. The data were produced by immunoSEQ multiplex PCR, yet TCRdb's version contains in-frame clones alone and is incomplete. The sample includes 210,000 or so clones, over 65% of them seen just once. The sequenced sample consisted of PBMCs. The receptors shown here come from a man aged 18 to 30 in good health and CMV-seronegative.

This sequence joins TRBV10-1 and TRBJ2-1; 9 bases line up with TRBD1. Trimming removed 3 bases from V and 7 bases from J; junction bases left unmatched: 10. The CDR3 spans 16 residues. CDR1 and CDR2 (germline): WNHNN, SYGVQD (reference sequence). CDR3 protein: CASSDGATGGKNEQFF. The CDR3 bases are TGCGCCAGCAGTGATGGGGCGACAGGGGGTAAGAATGAGCAGTTCTTC.

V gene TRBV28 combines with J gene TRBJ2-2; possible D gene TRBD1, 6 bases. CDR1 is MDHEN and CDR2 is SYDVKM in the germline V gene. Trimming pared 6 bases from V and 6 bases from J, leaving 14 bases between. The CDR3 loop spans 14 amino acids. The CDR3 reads CASRQGWGAGELFF. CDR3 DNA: TGTGCCAGCAGGCAGGGGTGGGGCGCCGGGGAGCTGTTTTTT.

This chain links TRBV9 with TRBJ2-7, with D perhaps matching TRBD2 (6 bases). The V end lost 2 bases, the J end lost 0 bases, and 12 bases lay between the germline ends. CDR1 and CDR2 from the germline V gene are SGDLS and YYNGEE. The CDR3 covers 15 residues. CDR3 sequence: CASSVGGTPSYEQYF. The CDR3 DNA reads TGTGCCAGCAGCGTCGGCGGGACCCCCTCCTACGAGCAGTACTTC.

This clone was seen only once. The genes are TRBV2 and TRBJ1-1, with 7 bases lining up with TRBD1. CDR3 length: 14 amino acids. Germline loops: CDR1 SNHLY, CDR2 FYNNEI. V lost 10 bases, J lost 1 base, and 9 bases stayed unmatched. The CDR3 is CAIPGGRWNTEAFF. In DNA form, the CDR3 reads TGTGCCATCCCAGGGGGGAGATGGAACACTGAAGCTTTCTTT.

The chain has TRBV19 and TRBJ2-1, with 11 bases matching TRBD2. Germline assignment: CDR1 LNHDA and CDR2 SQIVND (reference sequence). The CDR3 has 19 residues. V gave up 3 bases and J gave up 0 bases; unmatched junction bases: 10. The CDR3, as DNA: TGTGCCAGTAGTATCGGCCCTAGCGGGAGGCTGAGCTCCTACAATGAGCAGTTCTTC. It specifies CASSIGPSGRLSSYNEQFF.

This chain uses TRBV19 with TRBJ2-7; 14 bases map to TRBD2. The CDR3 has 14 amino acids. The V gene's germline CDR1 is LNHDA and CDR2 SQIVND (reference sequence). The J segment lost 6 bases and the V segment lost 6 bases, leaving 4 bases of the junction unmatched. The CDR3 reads CASSPGLAGAEQYF. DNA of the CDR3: TGTGCCAGTAGCCCGGGACTAGCGGGAGCCGAGCAGTACTTC.

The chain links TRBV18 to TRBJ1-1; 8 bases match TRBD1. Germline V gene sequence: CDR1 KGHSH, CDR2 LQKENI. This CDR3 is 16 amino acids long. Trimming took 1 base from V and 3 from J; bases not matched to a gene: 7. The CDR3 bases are TGTGCCAGCTCACCACTTGGTGGACAGGGACACACTGAAGCTTTCTTT. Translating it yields CASSPLGGQGHTEAFF.

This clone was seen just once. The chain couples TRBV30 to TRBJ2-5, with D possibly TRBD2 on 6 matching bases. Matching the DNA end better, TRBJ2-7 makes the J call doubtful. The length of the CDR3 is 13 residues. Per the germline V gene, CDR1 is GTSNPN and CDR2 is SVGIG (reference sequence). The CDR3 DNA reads TGTGCCTGGCAGCTCAGGGAGGACTACGAGCAGTACTTC. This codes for CAWQLREDYEQYF.

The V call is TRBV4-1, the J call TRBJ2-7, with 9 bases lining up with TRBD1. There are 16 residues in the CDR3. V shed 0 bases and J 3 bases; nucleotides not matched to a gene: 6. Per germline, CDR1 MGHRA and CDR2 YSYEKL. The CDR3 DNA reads TGCGCCAGCAGCCAAGATACGGGGACAGGGAACTACGAGCAGTACTTC. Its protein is CASSQDTGTGNYEQYF.

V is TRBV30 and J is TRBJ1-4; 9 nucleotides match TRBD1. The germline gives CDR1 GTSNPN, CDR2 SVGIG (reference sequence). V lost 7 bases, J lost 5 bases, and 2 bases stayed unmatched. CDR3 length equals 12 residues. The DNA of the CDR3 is TGTGCCTTTGACAGGGGGAATGAAAAACTGTTTTTT. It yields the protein CAFDRGNEKLFF.